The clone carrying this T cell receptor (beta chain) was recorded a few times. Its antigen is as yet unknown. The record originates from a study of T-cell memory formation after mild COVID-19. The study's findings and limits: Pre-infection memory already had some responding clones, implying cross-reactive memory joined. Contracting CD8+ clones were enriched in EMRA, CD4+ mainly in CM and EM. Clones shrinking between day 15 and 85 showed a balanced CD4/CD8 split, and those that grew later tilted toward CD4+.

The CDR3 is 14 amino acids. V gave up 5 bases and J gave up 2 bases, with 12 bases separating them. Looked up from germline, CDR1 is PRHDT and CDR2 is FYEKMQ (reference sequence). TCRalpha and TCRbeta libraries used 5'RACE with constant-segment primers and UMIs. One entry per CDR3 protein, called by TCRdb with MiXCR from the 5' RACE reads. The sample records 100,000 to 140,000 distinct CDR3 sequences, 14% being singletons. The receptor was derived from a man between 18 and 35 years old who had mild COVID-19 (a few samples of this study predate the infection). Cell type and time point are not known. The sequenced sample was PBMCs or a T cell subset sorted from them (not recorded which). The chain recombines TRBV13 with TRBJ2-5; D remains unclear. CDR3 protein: CASSEPGTQETQYF. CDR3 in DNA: TGTGCCAGCAGCGAACCCGGAACGCAAGAGACCCAGTACTTC.